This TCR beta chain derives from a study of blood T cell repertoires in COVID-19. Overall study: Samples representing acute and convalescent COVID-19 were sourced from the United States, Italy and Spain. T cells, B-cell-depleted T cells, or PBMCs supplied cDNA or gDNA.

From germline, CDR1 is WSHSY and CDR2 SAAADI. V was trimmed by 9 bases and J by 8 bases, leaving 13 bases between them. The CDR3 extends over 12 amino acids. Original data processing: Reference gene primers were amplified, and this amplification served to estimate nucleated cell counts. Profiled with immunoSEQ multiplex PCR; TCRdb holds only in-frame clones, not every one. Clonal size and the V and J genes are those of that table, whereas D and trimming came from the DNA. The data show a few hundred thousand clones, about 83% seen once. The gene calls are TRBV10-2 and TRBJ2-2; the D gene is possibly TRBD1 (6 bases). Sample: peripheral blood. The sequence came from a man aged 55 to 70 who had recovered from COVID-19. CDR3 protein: CASTLGAGELFF. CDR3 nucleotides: TGCGCCAGTACGTTGGGGGCAGGGGAGCTGTTTTTT.